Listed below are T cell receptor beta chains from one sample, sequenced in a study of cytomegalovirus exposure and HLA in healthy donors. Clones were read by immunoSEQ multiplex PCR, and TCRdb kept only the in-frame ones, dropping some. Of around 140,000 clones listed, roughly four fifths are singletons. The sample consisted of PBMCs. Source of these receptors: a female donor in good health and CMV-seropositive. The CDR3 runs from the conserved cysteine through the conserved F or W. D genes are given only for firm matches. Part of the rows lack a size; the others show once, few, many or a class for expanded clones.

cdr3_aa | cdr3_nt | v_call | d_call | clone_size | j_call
CSVVARELPDTQYF | TGCAGCGTTGTCGCGCGGGAGCTCCCAGATACGCAGTATTTT | TRBV29-1 | TRBD2 | - | TRBJ2-3
CASSSSGNSVYEQYF | TGTGCCAGCAGCAGCAGCGGGAACTCCGTCTACGAGCAGTACTTC | TRBV11-2 | TRBD2 | few | TRBJ2-7
CASSMVVGGSNEQFF | TGTGCCAGTAGTATGGTCGTCGGGGGAAGCAATGAGCAGTTCTTC | TRBV19 | - | - | TRBJ2-1
CASTNPSKTGGNYGYTF | TGTGCCAGTACCAACCCTAGCAAGACGGGGGGCAACTATGGCTACACCTTC | TRBV19 | - | - | TRBJ1-2
CSVDASGRAEDTQYF | TGCAGCGTGGATGCTAGCGGGAGGGCCGAAGATACGCAGTATTTT | TRBV29-1 | TRBD2 | few | TRBJ2-3
CASRMSGANTGELFF | TGTGCCAGCAGAATGAGCGGAGCGAACACCGGGGAGCTGTTTTTT | TRBV2 | - | - | TRBJ2-2
CASSLALGEQFF | TGTGCCAGCAGCTTAGCCCTCGGTGAGCAGTTCTTC | TRBV7-2 | - | - | TRBJ2-1
CASSYSGRQVYEQYF | TGTGCCAGCAGTTATTCAGGGCGACAGGTCTACGAGCAGTACTTC | TRBV6-6 | - | - | TRBJ2-7
CASSQNQGEPGELFF | TGTGCCAGCAGCCAAAATCAGGGTGAACCCGGGGAGCTGTTTTTT | TRBV4-2 | - | few | TRBJ2-2
CASSYSAGGLYGYTF | TGTGCCAGCAGTTACTCCGCAGGGGGTCTCTATGGCTACACCTTC | TRBV6-5 | TRBD1 | - | TRBJ1-2
CASNPTGNEQFF | TGTGCCAGCAACCCGACAGGCAATGAGCAGTTCTTC | TRBV27 | - | - | TRBJ2-1
CASSPIGQFNEQFF | TGCGCCAGCAGCCCGATAGGACAGTTCAATGAGCAGTTCTTC | TRBV5-1 | - | - | TRBJ2-1
CASSLSPSDEQYF | TGTGCCAGCAGCTTAAGTCCCTCGGACGAGCAGTACTTC | TRBV7-3 | - | - | TRBJ2-7
CASRTGGNGYTF | TGTGCCAGCAGGACGGGGGGAAATGGCTACACCTTC | TRBV6-1 | - | - | TRBJ1-2
CASSLGDREQFF | TGCGCCAGCAGCTTGGGGGACAGAGAGCAGTTCTTC | TRBV5-1 | TRBD1 | few | TRBJ2-1
CASSQTGDRQPQHF | TGTGCCAGCAGCCAGACAGGGGATCGACAGCCCCAGCATTTT | TRBV14 | TRBD1 | - | TRBJ1-5
CASSQLAGGPGETQYF | TGTGCCAGCAGCCAGCTAGCGGGGGGGCCTGGAGAGACCCAGTACTTC | TRBV7-8 | TRBD2 | - | TRBJ2-5
CASSADYEQYF | TGTGCCAGCAGTGCAGATTACGAGCAGTACTTC | TRBV6-6 | - | few | TRBJ2-7
CASSGTLLYNEQFF | TGTGCCAGCAGTGGGACTCTACTGTACAATGAGCAGTTCTTC | TRBV2 | - | - | TRBJ2-1
CASSEGGPDEQYF | TGTGCCAGCAGTGAAGGGGGGCCGGACGAGCAGTACTTC | TRBV2 | - | - | TRBJ2-7
CASSPQGMDTIYF | TGTGCCAGCTCACCTCAGGGGATGGACACCATATATTTT | TRBV18 | - | few | TRBJ1-3
CASSLGRETQYF | TGTGCCAGCAGCTTAGGTCGGGAGACCCAGTACTTC | TRBV7-2 | - | - | TRBJ2-5
CASSLQFTGLVNGYTF | TGCGCCAGCAGCCTACAATTTACAGGGTTGGTAAATGGCTACACCTTC | TRBV4-1 | - | - | TRBJ1-2
CASSRGQGYEQYF | TGTGCCAGCAGCAGGGGACAGGGCTACGAGCAGTACTTC | TRBV5-6 | TRBD1 | once | TRBJ2-7
CASTSGEGVTQYF | TGTGCCAGTACCAGCGGGGAAGGAGTTACGCAGTATTTT | TRBV19 | TRBD2 | few | TRBJ2-3
CASSPNQGMEQETQYF | TGCGCCAGCAGCCCCAATCAGGGGATGGAGCAAGAGACCCAGTACTTC | TRBV4-1 | - | - | TRBJ2-5
CASRPKQGNTGELFF | TGTGCCAGCAGGCCCAAACAGGGCAACACCGGGGAGCTGTTTTTT | TRBV6-1 | - | few | TRBJ2-2
CASSLSGGWAQYF | TGTGCCAGCAGTTTATCGGGGGGGTGGGCGCAGTATTTT | TRBV27 | TRBD2 | - | TRBJ2-3
CASSDLYSGNQPQHF | TGTGCCAGCAGTGATTTGTACTCTGGCAATCAGCCCCAGCATTTT | TRBV2 | - | once | TRBJ1-5
CASSVEAAQETQYF | TGTGCCAGCAGCGTAGAGGCGGCGCAAGAGACCCAGTACTTC | TRBV9 | - | - | TRBJ2-5
CAIRRTSGGGQETQYF | TGTGCCATCAGGCGGACTAGCGGGGGGGGCCAAGAGACCCAGTACTTC | TRBV10-3 | TRBD2 | - | TRBJ2-5
CASRRTDISNQPQHF | TGTGCCAGCAGGCGGACAGACATTAGCAATCAGCCCCAGCATTTT | TRBV6-5 | - | few | TRBJ1-5
CASSVVGGANNEQFF | TGTGCCAGCAGCGTAGTAGGGGGGGCCAACAATGAGCAGTTCTTC | TRBV9 | - | - | TRBJ2-1
CASSYTGGGYGNEQFF | TGTGCCAGCAGTTACACGGGAGGTGGTTACGGCAATGAGCAGTTCTTC | TRBV6-6 | TRBD2 | - | TRBJ2-1